Following are 31 T cell receptor beta chains from one sample sequenced in a study of cytomegalovirus exposure and HLA in healthy donors. PCR amplification relied on 60 Vbeta primers (plus 13 Jbeta primers). Repertoires were generated with immunoSEQ multiplex PCR, while TCRdb's copy carries only in-frame clones and drops some. The table lists 110,000 to 150,000 clones, 60% to 80% of them singletons, with 1.7% in the top ten. The sequenced material came from PBMCs. Every receptor here comes from a woman in her 30s in good health and CMV-seronegative.

This clone has only a few counts. The rearrangement joins TRBV6-6 to TRBJ2-7; the D gene is possibly TRBD1 (6 bases). Trimming left V 2 bases short and J 5 bases short, with 13 bases between. The CDR3 runs 14 residues. Germline CDR1 and CDR2: MNHNY and SVGAGI (reference sequence). The CDR3: CASSYGDKGDEQYF. DNA for the CDR3: TGTGCCAGCAGTTACGGGGACAAGGGCGACGAGCAGTACTTC.

J is TRBJ2-3 and V is TRBV13; 9 nucleotides agree with TRBD2. This CDR3 has 14 amino acids. J was trimmed by 6 bases and V by 6 bases; bases with no gene match: 7. Germline CDR1 PRHDT, CDR2 FYEKMQ (reference sequence). The CDR3 DNA follows: TGTGCCAGCAGAAATAGCGGGGGAGGTGATACGCAGTATTTT. It is translated as CASRNSGGGDTQYF.

The chain is built from TRBV28 and TRBJ2-1; 8 bases line up with TRBD1. The CDR3 runs to 17 residues. Germline V gene lookup returns CDR1 MDHEN and CDR2 SYDVKM. Trimming took 5 bases from V and 2 from J; bases not matched to a gene: 11. The DNA of the CDR3 is TGTGCCAGCAGTATCCCCGCCGGGACAGGTGCCTACAATGAGCAGTTCTTC. Its translation is CASSIPAGTGAYNEQFF. The full variable domain, rest sourced from reference TRBV28 and TRBJ2-1, is DVKVTQSSRYLVKRTGEKVFLECVQDMDHENMFWYRQDPGLGLRLIYFSYDVKMKEKGDIPEGYSVSREKKERFSLILESASTNQTSMYLCASSIPAGTGAYNEQFFGPGTRLTVL.

As for this clone: The CDR3 does not close with the conserved phenylalanine or tryptophan, likely indicating a read error. The genes are TRBV11-2 and TRBJ2-7, with 8 positions matching TRBD2. J was trimmed by 0 bases and V by 2 bases; bases with no gene match: 6. CDR1 and CDR2 from the germline V gene are SGHAT and FQNNGV. This CDR3 contains 16 residues. CDR3 amino acids: CASSLLTGGFSYEQYS. The CDR3 coding sequence is TGTGCCAGCAGCTTACTTACGGGGGGGTTCTCCTACGAGCAGTACTCC.

The gene calls are TRBV2 and TRBJ1-2; the match to TRBD1 covers 7 bases. The CDR3 has 13 amino acids. The V gene's germline CDR1 is SNHLY and CDR2 FYNNEI. After removal of 3 bases from V and 8 bases from J, the junction contained 6 bases not matched to a gene. The CDR3 region has the DNA TGTGCCAGCAGTGATCGACAGGGCTTGGGCTACACCTTC. Amino acids: CASSDRQGLGYTF.

This clone turned up a few times. V and J are TRBV5-1 and TRBJ2-7; D is possibly TRBD1 (6 bases). V lost 0 bases to trimming and J lost 0 bases, with 13 bases between them. This CDR3 has 16 amino acids. Germline V gene sequence: CDR1 SGHRS, CDR2 YFSETQ. The CDR3 region is CASSLEAGTPSYEQYF. Written as DNA, the CDR3 is TGCGCCAGCAGCTTGGAGGCCGGGACACCCTCCTACGAGCAGTACTTC.

The chain employs TRBV21-1 and TRBJ2-3; TRBD2, the D gene given by the table, was not confirmed from the DNA. TRBV21-1 is marked as a pseudogene. This CDR3 contains 19 residues. Here the CDR3 reads CASSKAGGASEGLADTQYF. The DNA for the CDR3 is TGTGCCAGCAGCAAAGCGGGGGGGGCTAGCGAAGGGTTGGCAGATACGCAGTATTTT.

This sequence joins TRBV7-6 and TRBJ1-3, with a possible D match to TRBD1 (5 bases). There are 16 residues in the CDR3. Trimming took off 5 bases at V and 0 bases at J, with 14 bases between the two ends. Per the germline V gene, CDR1 is SGHVS and CDR2 is FNYEAQ. CDR3 region: CASSPRDSLSGNTIYF. CDR3 in DNA: TGTGCCAGCAGCCCTCGGGACTCCCTCTCTGGAAACACCATATATTTT.

The chain uses TRBV6-6 and TRBJ1-5, with no clear D. V lost 2 bases, J lost 6 bases, and 11 bases lay in between. CDR3 length: 14 residues. The germline V gene has CDR1 MNHNY and CDR2 SVGAGI (reference sequence). As DNA, the CDR3 is TGTGCCAGCAGTTACGCACAGAGCGGTCAGCCCCAGCATTTT. It specifies CASSYAQSGQPQHF.

This clone was observed a single time. The chain employs TRBV6-1 and TRBJ1-5; TRBD1 aligns across 7 bases. This CDR3 has 14 amino acids. Germline CDR1 and CDR2: MNHNS and SASEGT. V dropped 6 bases and J dropped 7; count of bases not matched to a gene: 9. The CDR3 bases are TGTGCCAGCAGCTACGACAGGGTCGGGCAGCCCCAGCATTTT. Its translation is CASSYDRVGQPQHF.

The J gene is TRBJ2-3, the V gene TRBV13; TRBD2 might be the D (5 bases). The CDR3 runs to 17 residues. The V end was cut by 1 base, the J end by 2 bases, with 16 bases between. Per germline, CDR1 PRHDT and CDR2 FYEKMQ (reference sequence). CDR3 coding DNA: TGTGCCAGCAGCTTAGAAGGAGGAGGCAGTCACACAGATACGCAGTATTTT. Protein: CASSLEGGGSHTDTQYF.

The J gene is TRBJ2-2, the V gene TRBV9, with 10 positions matching TRBD2. The CDR3 loop spans 15 amino acids. Germline V gene data show CDR1 as SGDLS and CDR2 as YYNGEE. V lost 2 bases and J lost 5; bases outside the gene matches: 3. The chain's CDR3 is CASSVPSGGTGELFF. In DNA form, the CDR3 reads TGTGCCAGCAGCGTTCCTAGCGGGGGTACCGGGGAGCTGTTTTTT.

This clone was counted once. The rearrangement joins TRBV10-3 to TRBJ1-1; 10 nucleotides agree with TRBD1. Germline-derived CDR1 and CDR2 are ENHRY and SYGVKD. The CDR3 extends over 13 amino acids. The trim removed 8 bases at V and 4 bases at J, leaving 4 bases unmatched. The CDR3 region has the DNA TGTGCCATCTTAGGACAGGGGGGCACTGAAGCTTTCTTT. Its translation: CAILGQGGTEAFF.

This clone was detected many times. The chain links TRBV4-2 to TRBJ2-1; TRBD2 matches 10 bases. The CDR3 has 17 residues. CDR1 and CDR2 from the germline V gene are LGHNA and YNFKEQ. The V and J ends lost 0 bases and 5 bases, in that order; junction bases with no gene match: 7. This chain's CDR3 is CASSQETSGVSDNEQFF. Here the CDR3 DNA reads TGTGCCAGCAGCCAAGAAACTAGCGGGGTTAGTGACAATGAGCAGTTCTTC.

This chain uses TRBV7-8 with TRBJ2-6; 11 bases match TRBD1. The CDR3 is 17 amino acids. With V trimmed by 4 bases and J by 2 bases, 4 bases remained unmatched. The germline V gene encodes CDR1 SGHVS and CDR2 FQNEAQ. CDR3 coding DNA: TGTGCCAGCAGCTCTGGACAGGGGGCGCCTGGGGCCAACGTCCTGACTTTC. This codes for CASSSGQGAPGANVLTF.

The chain couples TRBV9 to TRBJ2-3, with D possibly TRBD2 on 6 matching bases. The CDR3 has 15 residues. CDR1 is SGDLS, CDR2 YYNGEE, per germline. Trimming left V 0 bases short and J 6 bases short, with 14 bases between. The CDR3: CASSVVAGTHDTQYF. CDR3 nucleotide sequence: TGTGCCAGCAGCGTAGTGGCGGGAACACATGATACGCAGTATTTT. The full variable domain, rest sourced from reference TRBV9 and TRBJ2-3, is DSGVTQTPKHLITATGQRVTLRCSPRSGDLSVYWYQQSLDQGLQFLIQYYNGEERAKGNILERFSAQQFPDLHSELNLSSLELGDSALYFCASSVVAGTHDTQYFGPGTRLTVL.

The rearrangement joins TRBV23-1 to TRBJ1-5; D possibly corresponds to TRBD1 (5 bases). TRBV23-1 is given ORF status, its function remaining uncertain. The CDR3 sequence is 14 residues long. Trimming stripped 11 bases from V and 0 bases from J, with 14 bases between. This chain's CDR3 is CAAKKGYSNQPQHF. The CDR3 nucleotides are TGCGCCGCAAAGAAGGGGTATAGCAATCAGCCCCAGCATTTT.

This clone was picked up one time. In DNA, the CDR3 is TGTGCCAGCTCATCGGGACAGGGCTACGAGCAGTACTTC. Its translation is CASSSGQGYEQYF. J is TRBJ2-7 and V is TRBV18, with 9 positions matching TRBD1. CDR1 is KGHSH and CDR2 is LQKENI in the germline V gene. The length of the CDR3 is 13 residues. V was pared by 5 bases and J by 3 bases, with 2 bases of the junction left unmatched.

This chain links TRBV7-6 with TRBJ2-7; TRBD1 might be the D (5 bases). This CDR3 comprises 14 residues. The V and J ends lost 5 bases and 7 bases respectively, with 18 bases between them. CDR1 SGHVS and CDR2 FNYEAQ come from the germline V gene. The DNA for the CDR3 is TGTGCCAGCAGCCGAGGACATTCTGTCGAAGAGCAGTACTTC. It specifies CASSRGHSVEEQYF. The whole variable domain, filled in from reference TRBV7-6 and TRBJ2-7, reads GAGVSQSPRYKVTKRGQDVALRCDPISGHVSLYWYRQALGQGPEFLTYFNYEAQQDKSGLPNDRFSAERPEGSISTLTIQRTEQRDSAMYRCASSRGHSVEEQYFGPGTRLTVT.

This clone was detected once. The chain uses TRBV30 and TRBJ1-6; TRBD1 agrees at 10 bases. The germline V gene has CDR1 GTSNPN and CDR2 SVGIG (reference sequence). The V gene end was trimmed by 0 bases and the J gene end by 8 bases; junction bases not matched to a gene: 4. There are 15 residues in the CDR3. The CDR3 DNA reads TGTGCCTGGAGTGTGACAGGGGGCCGTCATTCACCCCTCCACTTT. Translated, it gives CAWSVTGGRHSPLHF.

A remark on this clone: Other nucleotide sequences in the sample specify the same CDR3. V and J are TRBV7-3 and TRBJ1-5; possible D gene TRBD1, 5 bases. V lost 2 bases to trimming and J lost 6 bases, with 8 bases between them. The CDR3 loop spans 13 amino acids. Germline CDR1 and CDR2: SGHTA and FQGTGA. Here the CDR3 DNA reads TGTGCCAGCAGCTTACAGGGTGGTCAGCCCCAGCATTTT. Translated, it gives CASSLQGGQPQHF.

This clone was seen more than once but under ten times. V usage is TRBV15 and J usage is TRBJ1-2; 8 positions agree with TRBD1. This CDR3 spans 14 amino acids. Per the germline V gene, CDR1 is LNHNV and CDR2 is YYDKDF (reference sequence). V trimming: 1 base; J trimming: 7 bases; junction bases outside the gene matches: 5. The CDR3: CATSRVDRGSGYTF. Written as DNA, the CDR3 is TGTGCCACCAGCAGAGTAGACAGGGGTTCTGGCTACACCTTC.

The chain combines TRBV4-1 with TRBJ2-7; 9 bases fit TRBD1. Germline V gene data show CDR1 as MGHRA and CDR2 as YSYEKL. This CDR3 contains 14 residues. V shed 6 bases and J 5 bases; nucleotides not matched to a gene: 8. CDR3 residues: CASSHRDREDEQYF. CDR3 DNA sequence: TGCGCCAGCAGTCACCGGGACAGGGAGGACGAGCAGTACTTC.

Turning to this clone: A read error may account for a junction end that differs from germline. This CDR3 is CASSIVWGDQPQHF. CDR3 DNA: TGTGCCAGTAGCATAGTCTGGGGGGATCAGCCCCAGCATTTT. The chain uses TRBV19 and TRBJ1-5; tentative D call: TRBD1 (5 bases). CDR1 is LNHDA and CDR2 is SQIVND in the germline V gene (reference sequence). The CDR3 is 14 amino acids.

V gene TRBV5-1 combines with J gene TRBJ1-2; weak D call: TRBD1 (6 bases). V was clipped by 2 bases and J by 8 bases, with 13 bases between them. Per the germline V gene, CDR1 is SGHRS and CDR2 is YFSETQ. The length of the CDR3 is 13 residues. The CDR3 region has the DNA TGCGCCAGCAGCTTTGCAGGGGCGCTGGGCTACACCTTC. This translates into CASSFAGALGYTF.

The V call is TRBV2, the J call TRBJ2-7, with 9 nucleotides matching TRBD2. CDR1 and CDR2 from the germline V gene are SNHLY and FYNNEI. This CDR3 comprises 15 residues. The V gene end was trimmed by 3 bases and the J gene end by 0 bases; junction bases not matched to a gene: 3. The CDR3 protein is CASSDGRGGSYEQYF. The CDR3 DNA sequence: TGTGCCAGCAGTGACGGGCGGGGGGGCTCCTACGAGCAGTACTTC.

The CDR3 region has the DNA TGTGCCAGCAGTGACCCGACTAGCACAGATACGCAGTATTTT. Translated: CASSDPTSTDTQYF. This chain joins TRBV6-1 and TRBJ2-3, with D unresolved. Trimming pared 3 bases from V and 0 bases from J, leaving 7 bases between. From germline, CDR1 is MNHNS and CDR2 SASEGT. The CDR3 is made up of 14 amino acids.

This sequence joins TRBV27 and TRBJ2-7; D might be TRBD1 (6 bases). Trimming left V 3 bases short and J 5 bases short, with 11 bases between. CDR3 length: 13 residues. CDR1 MNHEY and CDR2 SMNVEV come from the germline V gene (reference sequence). The DNA of the CDR3 is TGTGCCAGCAGTTTGGGCAGGGGTAACGAGCAGTACTTC. Amino acids: CASSLGRGNEQYF.

V gene TRBV27 combines with J gene TRBJ2-7; 9 bases map to TRBD1. This CDR3 has 11 amino acids. The J segment lost 5 bases and the V segment lost 8 bases, leaving 1 base of the junction unmatched. Germline CDR1 reads MNHEY; CDR2 reads SMNVEV (reference sequence). Here the CDR3 DNA reads TGTGCCAGCGGGACAGGGAACGAGCAGTACTTC. It codes for CASGTGNEQYF.

V gene TRBV5-1 combines with J gene TRBJ2-3, with a tentative D call TRBD2 (6 bases). CDR1 SGHRS and CDR2 YFSETQ come from the germline V gene. The V end was cut by 6 bases, the J end by 2 bases, with 16 bases between. The CDR3 is 15 residues long. Written as DNA, the CDR3 is TGCGCCAGCAATGCTGGGACTCCCCCCACAGATACGCAGTATTTT. It is translated as CASNAGTPPTDTQYF.

This sequence joins TRBV5-1 and TRBJ2-5; TRBD1 agrees at 12 bases. V shed 2 bases and J 5 bases; nucleotides not matched to a gene: 10. Per the germline V gene, CDR1 is SGHRS and CDR2 is YFSETQ. The length of the CDR3 is 17 residues. The CDR3 DNA sequence: TGCGCCAGCAGCTTCCCTGGGACAGGGGGCATCGGGGAGACCCAGTACTTC. Its translation: CASSFPGTGGIGETQYF.